The TCR beta chain described here comes from a study of cytomegalovirus exposure and HLA in healthy donors. Overall study results and limits: It was assumed in the presence/absence analyses that sequencing depth was roughly uniform across donors.

With V trimmed by 4 bases and J by 2 bases, 3 bases remained unmatched. The CDR3 totals 14 residues. Germline V gives CDR1 MNHEY, CDR2 SMNVEV (reference sequence). This PCR relied on a set of 60 Vbeta primers and 13 Jbeta primers. Measured with immunoSEQ multiplex PCR; TCRdb has only the in-frame clones, and not every one. The sample includes about 100,000 clones, roughly 71% of them seen just once. This clone was observed a handful of times. No antigen is known for it. The J gene is TRBJ2-7, the V gene TRBV27, with 9 bases matching TRBD1. Material for sequencing was PBMCs. The clonotype was recovered from a woman younger than 30 in good health and CMV-seropositive. The CDR3 loop is CASSWGTGTYEQYF. The CDR3 coding sequence is TGTGCCAGCAGTTGGGGGACAGGGACCTACGAGCAGTACTTC.